The rows below give T cell receptor beta chains drawn from one sample of a study of vaccination and CD4 T cells after COVID-19. Antigen specificity for these receptors is unknown. TCRdb re-analysed the PCR reads in MiXCR, keeping a single row per CDR3 protein. The table shows more than 15,000 distinct CDR3 sequences, with around three fifths occurring only once. Sample: CD4+ T cells from blood, cultured in vitro. The receptor set was obtained from a human donor who had recovered from COVID-19. Both conserved end residues are part of each CDR3. Fields, in order: D gene, clone size, V gene, J gene, CDR3 protein, CDR3 DNA. The D gene is left open where the match is weak. Clone size is given for some rows only: seen once, a few or many times, or a class if the clone is expanded.

TRBD1,-,TRBV27,TRBJ2-5,CASSSRTGLEETQYF,TGTGCCAGCAGTTCCCGGACAGGGTTGGAAGAGACCCAGTACTTC
-,-,TRBV12-5,TRBJ2-5,CASGLALVRTAGTQYF,TGTGCTAGTGGTTTGGCCCTCGTCCGTACCGCGGGGACCCAGTACTTC
-,few,TRBV15,TRBJ2-7,CATSRPSGYEQYF,TGTGCCACCAGCAGGCCAAGTGGGTACGAGCAGTACTTC
-,-,TRBV24-1,TRBJ2-1,CATRAAGGSYNEQFF,TGTGCCACCAGGGCTGCTGGGGGCTCCTACAATGAGCAGTTCTTC
-,-,TRBV7-3,TRBJ2-5,CASSYTGQETQYF,TGTGCCAGCAGTTACACAGGGCAAGAGACCCAGTACTTC
TRBD1,-,TRBV7-9,TRBJ2-7,CASSLGPGQTYEQYF,TGTGCCAGCAGCTTAGGTCCGGGACAGACCTACGAGCAGTACTTC
-,few,TRBV2,TRBJ2-2,CASSEVQSTGELFF,TGTGCCAGCAGTGAGGTACAGAGCACCGGGGAGCTGTTTTTT
TRBD1,-,TRBV7-2,TRBJ1-4,CASSLAEGAGEKLFF,TGTGCCAGCAGCTTAGCGGAGGGGGCCGGTGAAAAACTGTTTTTT
TRBD1,-,TRBV28,TRBJ2-7,CASSKTGGPYEQYF,TGTGCCAGCAGTAAGACAGGGGGTCCCTACGAGCAGTACTTC
-,few,TRBV7-9,TRBJ1-1,CASSFDTEAFF,TGTGCCAGCAGCTTTGATACTGAAGCTTTCTTT
TRBD2,-,TRBV7-7,TRBJ2-3,CASSLGLADTDTQYF,TGTGCCAGCAGCCTGGGACTAGCGGACACAGATACGCAGTATTTT
-,-,TRBV20-1,TRBJ2-2,CSANLLAEPNTGELFF,TGCAGTGCTAACTTGCTTGCGGAGCCCAACACCGGGGAGCTGTTTTTT